This T cell receptor (beta chain) was captured by sequencing in a study of blood T cells in healthy people across ages. Isolation yielded PBMCs, at least 7 million per sample, in every case. Germline V CDR1 and CDR2: MNHNS, SASEGT. The CDR3 is 13 amino acids. V shed 7 bases and J shed 5 bases, with 14 bases lying between them. Together with a sample-barcoded 5' primer, a J-beta primer mix was included in a second PCR lasting about 7 to 12 cycles. TCRdb re-derived calls from the 5' RACE reads in MiXCR, one entry per CDR3 protein. The sample includes around 1.5 million distinct CDR3 sequences, 42% of them seen just once.

V usage is TRBV6-1 and J usage is TRBJ1-2; D not resolved. This receptor was identified in a woman aged 18-35 years in good health. The sequenced material came from blood. The CDR3 sequence is CASTVLGRYGYTF. The CDR3, as DNA: TGTGCCAGCACCGTCCTGGGCAGATATGGCTACACCTTC.